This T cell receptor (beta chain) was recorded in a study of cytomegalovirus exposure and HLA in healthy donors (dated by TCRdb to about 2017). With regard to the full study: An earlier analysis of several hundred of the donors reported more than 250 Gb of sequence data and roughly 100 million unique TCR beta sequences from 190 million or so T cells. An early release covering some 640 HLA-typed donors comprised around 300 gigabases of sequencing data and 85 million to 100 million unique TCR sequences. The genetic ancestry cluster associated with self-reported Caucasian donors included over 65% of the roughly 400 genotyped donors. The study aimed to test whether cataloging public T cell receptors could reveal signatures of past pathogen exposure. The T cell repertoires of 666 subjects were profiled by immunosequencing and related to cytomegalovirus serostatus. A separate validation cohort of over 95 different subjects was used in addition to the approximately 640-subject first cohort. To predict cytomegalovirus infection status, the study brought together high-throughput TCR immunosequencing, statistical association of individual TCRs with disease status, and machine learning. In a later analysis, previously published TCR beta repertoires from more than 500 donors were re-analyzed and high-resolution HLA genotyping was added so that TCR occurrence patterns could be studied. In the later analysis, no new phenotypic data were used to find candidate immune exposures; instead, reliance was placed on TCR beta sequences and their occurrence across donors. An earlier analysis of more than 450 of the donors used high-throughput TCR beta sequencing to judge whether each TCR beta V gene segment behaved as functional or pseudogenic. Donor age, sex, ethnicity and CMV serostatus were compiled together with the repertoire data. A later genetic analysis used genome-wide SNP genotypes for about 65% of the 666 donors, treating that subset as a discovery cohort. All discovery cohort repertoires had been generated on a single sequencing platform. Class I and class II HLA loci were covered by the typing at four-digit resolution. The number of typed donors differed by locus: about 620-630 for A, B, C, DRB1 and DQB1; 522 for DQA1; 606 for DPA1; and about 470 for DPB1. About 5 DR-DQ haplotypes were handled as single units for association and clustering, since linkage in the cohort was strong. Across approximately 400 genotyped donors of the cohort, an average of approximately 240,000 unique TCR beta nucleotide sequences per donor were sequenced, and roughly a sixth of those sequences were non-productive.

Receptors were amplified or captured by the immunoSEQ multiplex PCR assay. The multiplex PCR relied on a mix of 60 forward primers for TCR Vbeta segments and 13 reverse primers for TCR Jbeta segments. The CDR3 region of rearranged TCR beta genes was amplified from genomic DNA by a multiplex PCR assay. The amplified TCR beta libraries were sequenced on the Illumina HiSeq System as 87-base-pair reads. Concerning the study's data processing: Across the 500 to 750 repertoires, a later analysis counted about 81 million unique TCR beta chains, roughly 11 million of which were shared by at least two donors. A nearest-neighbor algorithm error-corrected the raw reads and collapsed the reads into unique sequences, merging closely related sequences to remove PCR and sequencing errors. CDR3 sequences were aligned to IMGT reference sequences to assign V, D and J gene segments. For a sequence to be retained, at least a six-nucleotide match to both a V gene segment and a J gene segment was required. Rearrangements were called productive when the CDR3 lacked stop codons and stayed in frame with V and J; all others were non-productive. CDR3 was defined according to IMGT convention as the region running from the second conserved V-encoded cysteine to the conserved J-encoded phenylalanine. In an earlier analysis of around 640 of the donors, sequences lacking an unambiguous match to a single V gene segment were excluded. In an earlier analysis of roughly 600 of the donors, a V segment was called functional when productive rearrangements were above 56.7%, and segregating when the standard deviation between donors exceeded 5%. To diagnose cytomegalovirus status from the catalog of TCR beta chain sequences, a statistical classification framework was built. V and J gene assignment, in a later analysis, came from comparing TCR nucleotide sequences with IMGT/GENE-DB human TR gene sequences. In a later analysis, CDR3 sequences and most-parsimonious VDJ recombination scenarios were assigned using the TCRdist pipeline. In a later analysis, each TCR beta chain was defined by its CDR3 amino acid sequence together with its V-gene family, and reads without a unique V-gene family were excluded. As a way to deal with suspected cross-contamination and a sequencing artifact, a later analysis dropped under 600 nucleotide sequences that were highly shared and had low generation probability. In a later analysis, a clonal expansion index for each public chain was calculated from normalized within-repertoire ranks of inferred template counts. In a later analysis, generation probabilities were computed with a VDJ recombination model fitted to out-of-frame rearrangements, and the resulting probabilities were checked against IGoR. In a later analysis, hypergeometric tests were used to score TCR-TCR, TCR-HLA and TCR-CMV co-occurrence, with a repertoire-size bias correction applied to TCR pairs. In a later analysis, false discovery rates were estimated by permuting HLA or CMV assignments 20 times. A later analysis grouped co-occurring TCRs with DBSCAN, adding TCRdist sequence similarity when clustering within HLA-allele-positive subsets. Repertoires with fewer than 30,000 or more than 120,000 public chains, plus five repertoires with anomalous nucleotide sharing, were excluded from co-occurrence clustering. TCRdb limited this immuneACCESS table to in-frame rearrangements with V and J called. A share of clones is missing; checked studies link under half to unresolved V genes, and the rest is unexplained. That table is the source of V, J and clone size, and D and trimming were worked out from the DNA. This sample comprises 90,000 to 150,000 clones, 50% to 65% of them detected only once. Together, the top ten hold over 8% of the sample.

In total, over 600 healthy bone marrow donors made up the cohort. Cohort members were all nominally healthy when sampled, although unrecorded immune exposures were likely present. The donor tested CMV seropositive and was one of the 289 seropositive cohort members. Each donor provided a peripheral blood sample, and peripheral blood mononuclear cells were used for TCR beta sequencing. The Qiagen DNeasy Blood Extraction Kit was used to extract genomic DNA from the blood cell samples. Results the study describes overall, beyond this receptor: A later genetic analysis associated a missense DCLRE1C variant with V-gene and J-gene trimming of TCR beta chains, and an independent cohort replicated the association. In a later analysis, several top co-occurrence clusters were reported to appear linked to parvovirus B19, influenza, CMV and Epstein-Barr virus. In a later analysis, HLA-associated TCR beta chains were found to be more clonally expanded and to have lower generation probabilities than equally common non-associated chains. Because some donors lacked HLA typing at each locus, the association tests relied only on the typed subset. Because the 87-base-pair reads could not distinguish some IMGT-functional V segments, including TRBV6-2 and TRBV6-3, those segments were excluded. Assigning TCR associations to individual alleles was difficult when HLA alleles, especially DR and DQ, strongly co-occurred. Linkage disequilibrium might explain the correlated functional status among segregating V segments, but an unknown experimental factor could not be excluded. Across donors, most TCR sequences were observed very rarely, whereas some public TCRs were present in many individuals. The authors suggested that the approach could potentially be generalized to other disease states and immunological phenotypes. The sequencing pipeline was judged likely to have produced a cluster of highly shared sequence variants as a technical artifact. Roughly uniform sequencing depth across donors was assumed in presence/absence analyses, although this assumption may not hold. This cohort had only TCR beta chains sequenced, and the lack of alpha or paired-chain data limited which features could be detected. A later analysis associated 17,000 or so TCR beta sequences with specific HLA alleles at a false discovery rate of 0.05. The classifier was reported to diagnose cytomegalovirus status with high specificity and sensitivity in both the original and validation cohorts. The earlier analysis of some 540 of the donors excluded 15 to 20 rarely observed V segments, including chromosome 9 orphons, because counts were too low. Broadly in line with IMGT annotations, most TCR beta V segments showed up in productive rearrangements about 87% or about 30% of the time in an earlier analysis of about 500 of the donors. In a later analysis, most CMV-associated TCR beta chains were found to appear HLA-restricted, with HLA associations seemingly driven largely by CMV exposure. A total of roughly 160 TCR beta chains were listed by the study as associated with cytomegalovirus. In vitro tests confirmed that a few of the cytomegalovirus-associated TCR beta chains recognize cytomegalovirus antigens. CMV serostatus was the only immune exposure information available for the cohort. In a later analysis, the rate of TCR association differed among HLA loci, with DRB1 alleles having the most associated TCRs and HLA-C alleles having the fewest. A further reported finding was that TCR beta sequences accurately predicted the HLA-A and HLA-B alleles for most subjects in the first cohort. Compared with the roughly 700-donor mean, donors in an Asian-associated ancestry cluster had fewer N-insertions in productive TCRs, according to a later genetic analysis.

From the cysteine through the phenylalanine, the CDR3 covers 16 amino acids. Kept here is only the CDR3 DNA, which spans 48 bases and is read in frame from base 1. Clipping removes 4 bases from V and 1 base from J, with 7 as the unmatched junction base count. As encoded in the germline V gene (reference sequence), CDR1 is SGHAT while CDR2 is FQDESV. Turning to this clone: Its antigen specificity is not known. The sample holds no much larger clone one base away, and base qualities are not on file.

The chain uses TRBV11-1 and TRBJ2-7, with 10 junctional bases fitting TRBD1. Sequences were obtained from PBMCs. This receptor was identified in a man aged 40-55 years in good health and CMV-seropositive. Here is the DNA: TGTGCCAGCAGCTGGGACAGGGGTTTTGGTTCCTACGAGCAGTACTTC. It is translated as CASSWDRGFGSYEQYF.